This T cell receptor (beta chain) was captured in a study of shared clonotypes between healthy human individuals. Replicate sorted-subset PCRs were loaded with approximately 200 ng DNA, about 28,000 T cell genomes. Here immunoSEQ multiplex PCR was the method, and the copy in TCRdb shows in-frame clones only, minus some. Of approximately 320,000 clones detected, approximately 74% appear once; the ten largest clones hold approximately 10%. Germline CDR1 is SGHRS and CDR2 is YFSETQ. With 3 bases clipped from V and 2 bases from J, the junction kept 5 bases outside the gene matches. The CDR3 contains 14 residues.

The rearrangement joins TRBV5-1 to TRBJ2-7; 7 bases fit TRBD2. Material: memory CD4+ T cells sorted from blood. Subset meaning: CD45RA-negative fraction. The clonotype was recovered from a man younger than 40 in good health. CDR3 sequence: CASSSRDYTYEQYF. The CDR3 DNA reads TGCGCCAGCAGCTCACGGGACTACACCTACGAGCAGTACTTC.